One sample yielded the 25 T cell receptor beta chains listed below, sequenced in a study of OX40 agonist ivuxolimab in advanced cancers. Method: immunoSEQ multiplex PCR; TCRdb's copy keeps in-frame clones and lacks some. The repertoire consists of 74,000 or so clones, with roughly 84% occurring once and the leading ten covering roughly 2%. The sample here was CD4+ or CD8+ T cells sorted from blood, taken in a trial of the OX40 agonist ivuxolimab. These receptors all come from an adult with an advanced solid tumor such as melanoma, head and neck, liver or kidney cancer.

The V and J genes are TRBV28 and TRBJ1-2, with 11 nucleotides matching TRBD1. Germline V gives CDR1 MDHEN, CDR2 SYDVKM. V trimming: 6 bases; J trimming: 4 bases; junction bases outside the gene matches: 4. CDR3 length equals 14 residues. DNA for the CDR3: TGTGCCAGCAGCTGGGACAGGGGGATCTATGGCTACACCTTC. Amino acid sequence: CASSWDRGIYGYTF.

The rearrangement uses TRBV7-2 and TRBJ2-5; 11 bases match TRBD2. The germline V gene encodes CDR1 SGHTA and CDR2 FQGNSA. V was clipped by 5 bases and J by 2 bases; unmatched bases: 4. This CDR3 spans 15 amino acids. CDR3 DNA: TGTGCCAGCAGCCAAGGGACTAGCGGACAAGAGACCCAGTACTTC. Residues: CASSQGTSGQETQYF.

This chain connects TRBV9 to TRBJ2-3, with D uncertain. Germline V gene data show CDR1 as SGDLS and CDR2 as YYNGEE. The CDR3 has 14 amino acids. Trimming took off 0 bases at V and 3 bases at J, with 8 bases between the two ends. CDR3 sequence: CASSVDPRTDTQYF. The CDR3 nucleotides read TGTGCCAGCAGCGTAGACCCGCGGACAGATACGCAGTATTTT.

V is TRBV2 and J is TRBJ1-6; D not resolved. This CDR3 has 15 residues. V gave up 4 bases and J gave up 6 bases, with 13 bases separating them. Germline assignment: CDR1 SNHLY and CDR2 FYNNEI. In DNA form, the CDR3 reads TGTGCCAGCAGTGCTATGGAACAGACTAATTCACCCCTCCACTTT. Protein sequence: CASSAMEQTNSPLHF.

J is TRBJ1-5 and V is TRBV5-3, with TRBD1 as a possible D gene (6 bases). TRBV5-3 is an ORF, and what it does is uncertain. The CDR3 is 16 amino acids. Deletions cut 0 bases from V and 0 bases from J, with 10 bases between. This chain's CDR3 is CARSLATGYSNQPQHF. The DNA for the CDR3 is TGTGCCAGAAGCTTGGCGACAGGATATAGCAATCAGCCCCAGCATTTT.

The chain couples TRBV5-5 to TRBJ1-1; possibly TRBD1 for D (5 bases). The V end lost 0 bases, the J end lost 10 bases, and 7 bases lay between the germline ends. Per germline, CDR1 SGHKS and CDR2 YYEKEE (reference sequence). The CDR3 length is 11 residues. CDR3 region: CASSLGDRAFF. As DNA, the CDR3 is TGTGCCAGCAGCTTGGGGGACCGAGCTTTCTTT.

This chain links TRBV19 with TRBJ1-1; D uncertain. CDR3 length: 13 residues. The V gene lost 6 bases and the J gene lost 8 bases, with 16 bases spanning the gap. The germline gives CDR1 LNHDA, CDR2 SQIVND (reference sequence). CDR3 sequence (DNA): TGTGCCAGTAGCCCTAACGGGGAACTAGAAGCTTTCTTT. Its protein product is CASSPNGELEAFF.

The chain recombines TRBV28 with TRBJ2-7, with D uncertain. The CDR3 sequence is 12 residues long. Per germline, CDR1 MDHEN and CDR2 SYDVKM. Trimming shortened V by 10 bases and J by 5 bases, and 15 bases separated the two germline ends. The CDR3 is CATGQVAHEQYF. CDR3 nucleotides: TGTGCCACCGGTCAGGTAGCCCACGAGCAGTACTTC.

The chain recombines TRBV5-1 with TRBJ1-4; D not certain. The CDR3 runs 14 residues. V was clipped by 4 bases and J by 4 bases, with 11 bases between them. Germline-derived CDR1 and CDR2 are SGHRS and YFSETQ. As DNA, the CDR3 is TGCGCCAGCAGCACCGGCGGGAGTAATGAAAAACTGTTTTTT. Translated: CASSTGGSNEKLFF.

The rearrangement uses TRBV28 and TRBJ2-7; D is perhaps TRBD1 (6 bases). CDR3 length: 13 amino acids. Germline-derived CDR1 and CDR2 are MDHEN and SYDVKM. V was pared by 8 bases and J by 3 bases, with 14 bases between. The CDR3 nucleotides are TGTGCCAGCCTTAAACAGGGAATCTACGAGCAGTACTTC. It codes for CASLKQGIYEQYF.

The V gene is TRBV4-1, the J gene TRBJ2-4; 7 nucleotides align to TRBD2. The CDR3 sequence is 17 residues long. Germline loops: CDR1 MGHRA, CDR2 YSYEKL. With V trimmed by 1 base and J by 1 base, 7 bases remained unmatched. The CDR3 loop reads CASSQGLGGWAKNIQYF. The CDR3 DNA follows: TGCGCCAGCAGCCAAGGTCTCGGGGGGTGGGCCAAAAACATTCAGTACTTC.

V usage is TRBV2 and J usage is TRBJ2-2; D might be TRBD2 (5 bases). This CDR3 spans 14 amino acids. V lost 4 bases and J 7 bases, leaving 13 bases between the germline ends. The germline gives CDR1 SNHLY, CDR2 FYNNEI. In DNA, the CDR3 is TGTGCCAGCAGTGCTCGGGGTAGGGACGGGGAGCTGTTTTTT. The encoded protein is CASSARGRDGELFF. Filled out from reference TRBV2 and TRBJ2-2, the complete variable domain reads EPEVTQTPSHQVTQMGQEVILRCVPISNHLYFYWYRQILGQKVEFLVSFYNNEISEKSEIFDDQFSVERPDGSNFTLKIRSTKLEDSAMYFCASSARGRDGELFFGEGSRLTVL.

Only a few counts were recorded for this clone. J is TRBJ1-1 and V is TRBV27, with D tentatively TRBD1 (5 bases). Germline-derived CDR1 and CDR2 are MNHEY and SMNVEV (reference sequence). Trimming pared 3 bases from V and 4 bases from J, leaving 15 bases between. The CDR3 loop spans 15 amino acids. The CDR3 bases are TGTGCCAGCAGTTTGGCTCCGTCGGGGCGCACTGAAGCTTTCTTT. It yields the protein CASSLAPSGRTEAFF.

This sequence joins TRBV5-1 and TRBJ1-2; tentative D call: TRBD1 (6 bases). The CDR3 consists of 13 residues. Trimming pared 9 bases from V and 4 bases from J, leaving 16 bases between. From germline, CDR1 is SGHRS and CDR2 YFSETQ. The CDR3 protein is CATAPDSSYGYTF. The CDR3 nucleotides read TGCGCCACCGCCCCGGACAGCAGCTATGGCTACACCTTC. The entire variable domain, with the rest obtained from reference TRBV5-1 and TRBJ1-2, is as follows: KAGVTQTPRYLIKTRGQQVTLSCSPISGHRSVSWYQQTPGQGLQFLFEYFSETQRNKGNFPGRFSGRQFSNSRSEMNVSTLELGDSALYLCATAPDSSYGYTFGSGTRLTVV.

The V gene is TRBV18, the J gene TRBJ2-5; weak D call: TRBD1 (7 bases). Looked up from germline, CDR1 is KGHSH and CDR2 is LQKENI. Trimming cost V 3 bases and J 2 bases, with 13 bases left between them. This CDR3 is built from 15 residues. In DNA form, the CDR3 reads TGTGCCAGCTCACCGGAGGGGGCTCGACAAGAGACCCAGTACTTC. Amino acid sequence: CASSPEGARQETQYF.

This clone was counted a single time. J is TRBJ2-7 and V is TRBV6-5; no definite D call. The CDR3 is 11 amino acids. The ends were cut back, 8 bases at V and 0 bases at J, with 5 bases in the middle. Germline V lookup: CDR1 MNHEY, CDR2 SVGAGI. The CDR3 region has the DNA TGTGCCAGCGGGGACTCCTACGAGCAGTACTTC. It codes for CASGDSYEQYF.

The chain combines TRBV5-6 with TRBJ1-1; D is possibly TRBD1 (5 bases). The CDR3 length is 15 residues. Germline V CDR1 and CDR2: SGHDT, YYEEEE. Trimming removed 4 bases at V and 0 bases at J, with 13 bases between. CDR3 bases: TGTGCCAGCAGCGAACGCTACAGGCTGAACACTGAAGCTTTCTTT. As protein: CASSERYRLNTEAFF. The full variable domain, with the rest looked up from reference TRBV5-6 and TRBJ1-1, is DAGVTQSPTHLIKTRGQQVTLRCSPKSGHDTVSWYQQALGQGPQFIFQYYEEEERQRGNFPDRFSGHQFPNYSSELNVNALLLGDSALYLCASSERYRLNTEAFFGQGTRLTVV.

V and J are TRBV28 and TRBJ2-7; no reliable D call. Germline V gene sequence: CDR1 MDHEN, CDR2 SYDVKM. The V gene lost 7 bases and the J gene lost 0 bases, with 13 bases spanning the gap. The CDR3 spans 14 residues. The CDR3 protein is CASIESPASYEQYF. The CDR3 nucleotides are TGTGCCAGCATCGAGTCCCCCGCCTCCTACGAGCAGTACTTC.

V is TRBV18 and J is TRBJ1-2; 10 bases agree with TRBD1. The CDR3 consists of 14 residues. The germline V gene encodes CDR1 KGHSH and CDR2 LQKENI. V was pared by 6 bases and J by 4 bases, with 5 bases of the junction left unmatched. Written as DNA, the CDR3 is TGTGCCAGCTCGCCGACAGGGGGCCTCTATGGCTACACCTTC. It codes for CASSPTGGLYGYTF.

This chain connects TRBV19 to TRBJ1-2; 10 nucleotides align to TRBD1. This CDR3 contains 15 residues. Germline loops: CDR1 LNHDA, CDR2 SQIVND (reference sequence). The junction had 10 bases not matched to a gene; V was cut back by 7 bases and J by 5 bases. The CDR3 is CASNYRRDRGYGYTF. In DNA form, the CDR3 reads TGTGCCAGTAATTACCGCCGGGACAGGGGATATGGCTACACCTTC.

The chain joins TRBV15 to TRBJ2-3, with TRBD2 as a possible D gene (5 bases). Trimming removed 2 bases from V and 3 bases from J, with 15 bases in between. In germline, CDR1 is LNHNV, CDR2 YYDKDF (reference sequence). This CDR3 spans 16 amino acids. The CDR3 region has the DNA TGTGCCACCAGCAGACGTCTGGGTTCGGGAACAGATACGCAGTATTTT. Its translation is CATSRRLGSGTDTQYF.

CDR3 DNA sequence: TGTGCCAGCAGTGAACCGGGCGTTCGGCCCCAGCATTTT. This translates into CASSEPGVRPQHF. The chain couples TRBV2 to TRBJ1-5; D ambiguous. CDR1 SNHLY and CDR2 FYNNEI come from the germline V gene. V shed 2 bases and J shed 9 bases, with 11 bases lying between them. CDR3 length equals 13 residues.

The chain links TRBV25-1 to TRBJ1-4, with D perhaps TRBD1 (5 bases). V was clipped by 6 bases and J by 3 bases, with 11 bases between them. Germline V gives CDR1 MGHDK, CDR2 SYGVNS. The CDR3 spans 14 residues. CDR3 in amino acids: CASRGQGANEKLFF. As DNA, the CDR3 is TGTGCCAGCAGAGGCCAGGGTGCTAATGAAAAACTGTTTTTT.

The count of this clone is one. This chain links TRBV5-4 with TRBJ1-4, with D possibly TRBD1 on 5 matching bases. From germline, CDR1 is SGHNT and CDR2 YYREEE (reference sequence). The CDR3 runs 15 residues. V shed 4 bases and J shed 4 bases, with 14 bases lying between them. The CDR3 is CASSPAGLGNEKLFF. Written as DNA, the CDR3 is TGTGCCAGCAGCCCCGCAGGGCTCGGTAATGAAAAACTGTTTTTT.

The gene calls are TRBV9 and TRBJ2-1, with D perhaps matching TRBD1 (6 bases). The CDR3 length is 13 residues. Germline V gives CDR1 SGDLS, CDR2 YYNGEE. V lost 2 bases to trimming and J lost 9 bases, with 12 bases between them. This CDR3 reads CASSVDRYAEQFF. The CDR3 DNA sequence: TGTGCCAGCAGCGTCGACAGGTACGCTGAGCAGTTCTTC.